The 18 T cell receptor beta chains reported below all come from one sample, sequenced in a study of OX40 agonist ivuxolimab in advanced cancers. The table came from immunoSEQ multiplex PCR; TCRdb's copy has only in-frame clones and leaves some out. The repertoire consists of about 100,000 clones, with 85% to 95% occurring once and the leading ten covering around 3%. Sequences were derived from CD4+ or CD8+ T cells sorted from blood, sampled in a trial of the OX40 agonist ivuxolimab. All receptors derive from an adult with an advanced solid tumor such as melanoma, head and neck, liver or kidney cancer.

The chain uses TRBV27 and TRBJ1-1; TRBD1 might be the D (6 bases). This CDR3 contains 14 residues. The V end was cut by 6 bases, the J end by 1 base, with 12 bases between. Germline CDR1 MNHEY, CDR2 SMNVEV (reference sequence). The CDR3 loop is CASSEQGPNTEAFF. CDR3 DNA: TGTGCCAGCAGCGAACAGGGACCGAACACTGAAGCTTTCTTT.

The genes are TRBV7-2 and TRBJ1-5; D is unclear. Trimming removed 5 bases from V and 0 bases from J, with 8 bases in between. Germline V CDR1 and CDR2: SGHTA, FQGNSA. The CDR3 is made up of 14 amino acids. CDR3 sequence (DNA): TGTGCCAGCAGCGCCTCAGTTAGCAATCAGCCCCAGCATTTT. Its protein product is CASSASVSNQPQHF.

This chain connects TRBV5-6 to TRBJ2-2; TRBD1 is a possible D gene (6 bases). Germline V gives CDR1 SGHDT, CDR2 YYEEEE. V was pared by 7 bases and J by 2 bases, with 12 bases between. This CDR3 is built from 14 residues. DNA for the CDR3: TGTGCCAGCGGTCAGGGGTCAAACACCGGGGAGCTGTTTTTT. It yields the protein CASGQGSNTGELFF.

The V gene is TRBV6-5, the J gene TRBJ1-1; possibly TRBD1 for D (6 bases). The CDR3 spans 12 residues. Germline assignment: CDR1 MNHEY and CDR2 SVGAGI. The ends were cut back, 4 bases at V and 7 bases at J, with 10 bases in the middle. The CDR3 sequence is CASSLGGYEAFF. CDR3 sequence (DNA): TGTGCCAGCAGTTTAGGGGGTTATGAAGCTTTCTTT.

The gene calls are TRBV5-4 and TRBJ2-7; 7 bases line up with TRBD1. Germline assignment: CDR1 SGHNT and CDR2 YYREEE (reference sequence). The CDR3 runs to 14 residues. Trimming at V came to 2 bases and at J to 3 bases, leaving 5 bases not matched to a gene. The CDR3, as DNA: TGTGCCAGCAGCTTTGGGACAGCTAACTACGAGCAGTACTTC. Its translation is CASSFGTANYEQYF.

This chain joins TRBV4-1 and TRBJ1-5; TRBD1 agrees at 7 bases. The V gene's germline CDR1 is MGHRA and CDR2 YSYEKL. The CDR3 has 16 amino acids. Unmatched junction bases numbered 4, after V lost 0 bases and J lost 2 bases. The CDR3 loop reads CASSQEPGGGNQPQHF. DNA for the CDR3: TGCGCCAGCAGCCAAGAGCCAGGGGGGGGCAATCAGCCCCAGCATTTT.

J is TRBJ1-2 and V is TRBV5-5, with unresolved D. CDR3 length equals 13 residues. V was cut by 1 base and J by 1 base, with 5 bases left in between. Germline CDR1 is SGHKS and CDR2 is YYEKEE (reference sequence). The CDR3 sequence is CASSLMDNYGYTF. The CDR3 DNA sequence: TGTGCCAGCAGCTTGATGGATAACTATGGCTACACCTTC.

V and J are TRBV11-2 and TRBJ1-1; D possibly corresponds to TRBD1 (5 bases). The V gene's germline CDR1 is SGHAT and CDR2 FQNNGV. The CDR3 sequence is 16 residues long. V lost 5 bases, J lost 1 base, and 17 bases lay in between. DNA of the CDR3: TGTGCCAGCAGCCTTCACGGGGACGGCCCGAACACTGAAGCTTTCTTT. This encodes CASSLHGDGPNTEAFF.

The rearrangement joins TRBV6-1 to TRBJ2-3; 8 nucleotides align to TRBD2. V shed 4 bases and J 2 bases; nucleotides not matched to a gene: 5. The CDR3 loop spans 15 amino acids. CDR1 is MNHNS, CDR2 SASEGT, per germline. The CDR3 nucleotides are TGTGCCAGCAGTGTAGGCGGGGGGCTCACAGATACGCAGTATTTT. Protein sequence: CASSVGGGLTDTQYF.

V usage is TRBV27 and J usage is TRBJ2-1; D possibly corresponds to TRBD2 (6 bases). This CDR3 is built from 15 residues. The germline V gene encodes CDR1 MNHEY and CDR2 SMNVEV (reference sequence). V shed 3 bases and J shed 5 bases, with 14 bases lying between them. The CDR3 is CASSFIRERNNEQFF. The CDR3 nucleotides are TGTGCCAGCAGTTTTATTCGGGAGAGAAACAATGAGCAGTTCTTC.

The chain is built from TRBV7-2 and TRBJ1-1, with 9 bases that match TRBD1. The length of the CDR3 is 15 residues. Per germline, CDR1 SGHTA and CDR2 FQGNSA. After removal of 5 bases from V and 1 base from J, the junction contained 5 bases not matched to a gene. As DNA, the CDR3 is TGTGCCAGCAGCCGACTGGACAGGGGGAACACTGAAGCTTTCTTT. Amino acids: CASSRLDRGNTEAFF.

V usage is TRBV9 and J usage is TRBJ2-2, with D tentatively TRBD1 or TRBD2 (6 bases each). Trimming stripped 4 bases from V and 7 bases from J, with 14 bases between. CDR1 and CDR2 from the germline V gene are SGDLS and YYNGEE. CDR3 length equals 14 residues. CDR3 loop: CASSSPGAGGELFF. Written as DNA, the CDR3 is TGTGCCAGCAGCTCGCCGGGGGCGGGCGGGGAGCTGTTTTTT.

V gene TRBV27 combines with J gene TRBJ2-3; 8 bases agree with TRBD2. The CDR3 is 12 amino acids. The trim removed 5 bases at V and 8 bases at J, leaving 3 bases unmatched. Per the germline V gene, CDR1 is MNHEY and CDR2 is SMNVEV (reference sequence). CDR3 DNA: TGTGCCAGCAGTATCGGGACTAGTACGCAGTATTTT. Translated, it gives CASSIGTSTQYF.

The chain employs TRBV19 and TRBJ2-7; the match to TRBD2 covers 9 bases. Germline lookup yields CDR1 LNHDA and CDR2 SQIVND (reference sequence). The V segment lost 4 bases and the J segment 5 bases; nucleotides outside the gene matches: 9. The CDR3 length is 15 residues. DNA of the CDR3: TGTGCCAGTAGTACCGGCGGGGGGGGAGTGGACGAGCAGTACTTC. Translation gives CASSTGGGGVDEQYF.

The J gene is TRBJ1-1, the V gene TRBV9, with TRBD1 matching 8 bases. The CDR3 totals 18 residues. CDR1 and CDR2 from the germline V gene are SGDLS and YYNGEE. After removal of 3 bases from V and 0 bases from J, the junction contained 13 bases not matched to a gene. CDR3: CASSEGRGPNLMNTEAFF. The CDR3 DNA reads as TGTGCCAGCAGCGAAGGCAGGGGGCCTAATCTCATGAACACTGAAGCTTTCTTT.

J is TRBJ2-7 and V is TRBV27; tentatively, D is TRBD2 (6 bases). This CDR3 has 15 amino acids. Germline V gene data show CDR1 as MNHEY and CDR2 as SMNVEV (reference sequence). The V end was cut by 7 bases, the J end by 0 bases, with 16 bases between. The CDR3 region is CASTYRGGGSYEQYF. The CDR3 DNA follows: TGTGCCAGCACCTACCGTGGGGGAGGCTCCTACGAGCAGTACTTC.

This chain joins TRBV27 and TRBJ2-7; 8 bases are a match to TRBD2. Germline assignment: CDR1 MNHEY and CDR2 SMNVEV (reference sequence). The V and J ends lost 5 bases and 2 bases, in that order; junction bases with no gene match: 5. The CDR3 runs to 14 residues. DNA of the CDR3: TGTGCCAGCAGTGTAGCGGGGACCGCCTACGAGCAGTACTTC. This encodes CASSVAGTAYEQYF.

This rearrangement joins TRBV9 to TRBJ1-6; perhaps TRBD1 as D (6 bases). Between the trimmed V and J ends, which lost 4 bases and 9 bases, there was a span of 17 bases. This CDR3 contains 15 residues. Per germline, CDR1 SGDLS and CDR2 YYNGEE. As DNA, the CDR3 is TGTGCCAGCAGCCCCGATGGGGGGCTCGCTTCACCCCTCCACTTT. This sequence encodes CASSPDGGLASPLHF.